The 21 T cell receptor beta chains below were found in one sample sequenced in a study of cytomegalovirus exposure and HLA in healthy donors. The table came from immunoSEQ multiplex PCR; TCRdb's copy has only in-frame clones and leaves some out. The sample includes about 160,000 clones, about 88% of them seen just once. Sequenced sample: PBMCs. The receptors were gathered from a man between 18 and 29 years old in good health and CMV-seronegative.

V and J are TRBV7-9 and TRBJ2-2; D unresolved. V shed 10 bases and J shed 4 bases, with 10 bases lying between them. CDR3 length equals 12 residues. Per germline, CDR1 SEHNR and CDR2 FQNEAQ (reference sequence). The CDR3 region is CATPRITGELFF. The CDR3 DNA reads as TGTGCCACCCCCAGGATCACCGGGGAGCTGTTTTTT.

The chain combines TRBV5-8 with TRBJ1-6, with a possible D match to TRBD1 (6 bases). Trimming removed 1 base at V and 9 bases at J, with 17 bases between. Germline CDR1 and CDR2: SGHTS and YDEGEE. The CDR3 covers 16 residues. CDR3 DNA sequence: TGTGCCAGCAGCTTGCAGGGGTTCGTTGATAGTTCACCCCTCCACTTT. Encoded protein: CASSLQGFVDSSPLHF.

The chain uses TRBV5-1 and TRBJ1-2; unclear D gene. V gave up 4 bases and J gave up 3 bases, with 13 bases separating them. The CDR3 consists of 14 residues. Germline V gene data show CDR1 as SGHRS and CDR2 as YFSETQ. For the CDR3, the DNA is TGCGCCAGCAGCCCGAACATCATCGACTATGGCTACACCTTC. Translation gives CASSPNIIDYGYTF.

The V and J genes are TRBV27 and TRBJ1-2, with D possibly being TRBD1 (6 bases). Trimming stripped 5 bases from V and 7 bases from J, with 11 bases between. Germline V gives CDR1 MNHEY, CDR2 SMNVEV (reference sequence). The CDR3 is 12 residues long. The CDR3 is CASSGNRVGYTF. The CDR3 DNA sequence: TGTGCCAGCAGTGGAAACAGGGTTGGCTACACCTTC.

The CDR3 reads CASSLYQFNQPQHF. The DNA of the CDR3 is TGTGCCAGCAGTTTATACCAGTTCAATCAGCCCCAGCATTTT. The V call is TRBV28, the J call TRBJ1-5; D gene uncertain. The CDR3 covers 14 residues. Germline CDR1 is MDHEN and CDR2 is SYDVKM. Trimming took off 1 base at V and 3 bases at J, with 7 bases between the two ends.

This chain joins TRBV4-3 and TRBJ1-5, with TRBD1 matching 7 bases. CDR1 and CDR2 (germline): LGHNA, YSLEER. The ends lost 8 bases at V and 2 bases at J; junction bases unmatched: 18. This CDR3 region has 18 residues. DNA for the CDR3: TGCGCCAGCCAGCTGGGGACAGTCGCATTTATGGGCAATCAGCCCCAGCATTTT. This gives the protein CASQLGTVAFMGNQPQHF.

The chain uses TRBV18 and TRBJ1-6, with 10 bases that match TRBD1. This CDR3 is 18 amino acids long. The germline V gene has CDR1 KGHSH and CDR2 LQKENI. V lost 2 bases to trimming and J lost 5 bases; unmatched junction nucleotides: 9. For the CDR3, the DNA is TGTGCCAGCTCACCAAATCGACAGGGGGCCCCTAATAATTCACCCCTCCACTTT. Translated: CASSPNRQGAPNNSPLHF.

The chain uses TRBV2 and TRBJ2-3, with 9 bases aligning to TRBD2. CDR1 and CDR2 from the germline V gene are SNHLY and FYNNEI. The junction had 11 bases not matched to a gene; V was cut back by 7 bases and J by 0 bases. The length of the CDR3 is 17 residues. CDR3 bases: TGTGCCAGCAAGCTTCTAGCGGGGATGGGGAGCACAGATACGCAGTATTTT. Its protein is CASKLLAGMGSTDTQYF.

The chain couples TRBV6-1 to TRBJ1-3; no clear D. Trimming took 1 base from V and 0 from J, leaving 10 bases between them. The CDR3 spans 16 residues. Germline V gene sequence: CDR1 MNHNS, CDR2 SASEGT. The CDR3 nucleotides read TGTGCCAGCAGTGAAGTAGACCGACTCTCTGGAAACACCATATATTTT. This sequence encodes CASSEVDRLSGNTIYF.

This rearrangement joins TRBV25-1 to TRBJ1-4; no clear D gene. CDR3 length: 14 amino acids. V lost 2 bases and J lost 7, with 11 bases in between. Germline loops: CDR1 MGHDK, CDR2 SYGVNS. CDR3 nucleotide sequence: TGTGCCAGCAGTGAACCACTTACGGGTGAAAAACTGTTTTTT. This codes for CASSEPLTGEKLFF.

This chain uses TRBV19 with TRBJ2-1; 9 nucleotides match TRBD2. This CDR3 comprises 17 residues. Trimming at V came to 4 bases and at J to 4 bases, leaving 11 bases not matched to a gene. Looked up from germline, CDR1 is LNHDA and CDR2 is SQIVND (reference sequence). The CDR3 DNA sequence: TGTGCCAGTAGTACCTCCACCCGACTAGCGGAGTACAATGAGCAGTTCTTC. Protein product: CASSTSTRLAEYNEQFF.

In regard to this clone: Within the sample, other DNA sequences also encode this same CDR3. V is TRBV28 and J is TRBJ1-2; D unclear. V shed 7 bases and J shed 2 bases, with 5 bases lying between them. Germline lookup yields CDR1 MDHEN and CDR2 SYDVKM. The CDR3 covers 11 residues. The CDR3: CASTENYGYTF. In DNA, the CDR3 is TGTGCCAGCACGGAGAACTATGGCTACACCTTC.

The J gene is TRBJ1-4, the V gene TRBV7-9; D gene uncertain. Germline values: CDR1 SEHNR, CDR2 FQNEAQ (reference sequence). The CDR3 totals 13 residues. The germline V and J ends were trimmed by 9 bases and 7 bases, with 15 bases remaining between them. As DNA, the CDR3 is TGTGCCAGTAACGGGGAACGGAGTGAAAAACTGTTTTTT. Translation: CASNGERSEKLFF.

The rearrangement links TRBV18 to TRBJ2-7; tentative D call: TRBD1 (6 bases). The V gene lost 6 bases and the J gene lost 3 bases, with 12 bases spanning the gap. The CDR3 spans 13 residues. CDR1 and CDR2 (germline): KGHSH, LQKENI. The CDR3 loop is CASSAQGDYEQYF. CDR3 nucleotide sequence: TGTGCCAGCTCCGCACAGGGTGACTACGAGCAGTACTTC.

J is TRBJ1-1 and V is TRBV2; unclear D gene. The V and J ends lost 6 bases and 11 bases respectively, with 10 bases between them. The CDR3 consists of 10 residues. Germline V gene data show CDR1 as SNHLY and CDR2 as FYNNEI. The CDR3 nucleotides read TGTGCCAGCAGGGACTTGAAGGCTTTCTTT. It yields the protein CASRDLKAFF.

The chain recombines TRBV6-5 with TRBJ1-4; 7 positions match TRBD1. There are 16 residues in the CDR3. The V segment lost 0 bases and the J segment 2 bases; nucleotides outside the gene matches: 3. Germline V gives CDR1 MNHEY, CDR2 SVGAGI. The CDR3 loop reads CASSYSPTGTNEKLFF. In nucleotides, the CDR3 is TGTGCCAGCAGTTACTCCCCGACAGGGACTAATGAAAAACTGTTTTTT.

The genes are TRBV6-5 and TRBJ2-2, with TRBD1 identical over 7 bases. V dropped 2 bases and J dropped 6; count of bases not matched to a gene: 6. Germline V gene lookup returns CDR1 MNHEY and CDR2 SVGAGI. This CDR3 comprises 15 residues. As DNA, the CDR3 is TGTGCCAGCAGTTACCCGTGGACAGGTTCCGGGGAGCTGTTTTTT. It specifies CASSYPWTGSGELFF.

This clone has just one count. V is TRBV5-1 and J is TRBJ2-3; 8 bases line up with TRBD2. With V trimmed by 3 bases and J by 2 bases, 5 bases remained unmatched. This CDR3 is 15 amino acids long. Germline CDR1 SGHRS, CDR2 YFSETQ. The CDR3 coding sequence is TGCGCCAGCAGCTCGGGAGGGTCGGACACAGATACGCAGTATTTT. Protein sequence: CASSSGGSDTDTQYF.

The chain recombines TRBV27 with TRBJ1-1; possible D gene TRBD1, 5 bases. V was shortened by 6 bases and J by 3 bases, with 8 bases between the two germline ends. Germline values: CDR1 MNHEY, CDR2 SMNVEV (reference sequence). The CDR3 contains 12 residues. The DNA of the CDR3 is TGTGCCAGCAGGGGGCTGGACACTGAAGCTTTCTTT. This encodes CASRGLDTEAFF.

The genes are TRBV6-1 and TRBJ2-7; TRBD2 matches at 7 bases. Germline V gene lookup returns CDR1 MNHNS and CDR2 SASEGT. The CDR3 extends over 12 amino acids. J lost 4 bases, V lost 6 bases, and 3 bases had no gene match. This chain's CDR3 is CASSPGGYEQYF. CDR3 DNA: TGTGCCAGCAGCCCGGGGGGATACGAGCAGTACTTC.

The chain carries TRBV7-9 and TRBJ2-1; 10 nucleotides line up with TRBD2. The trim removed 4 bases at V and 6 bases at J, leaving 9 bases unmatched. This CDR3 comprises 16 residues. Per the germline V gene, CDR1 is SEHNR and CDR2 is FQNEAQ (reference sequence). The CDR3 region is CASSYIPGLASNEQFF. The CDR3 DNA sequence: TGTGCCAGCAGCTACATTCCGGGACTAGCGTCCAATGAGCAGTTCTTC.